This paragraph reports one T cell receptor beta chain. These data belong to a study of cytomegalovirus exposure and HLA in healthy donors. The V gene's germline CDR1 is GTSNPN and CDR2 SVGIG (reference sequence). V lost 4 bases to trimming and J lost 5 bases, with 14 bases between them. The CDR3 is 13 residues long. The PCR ran on 60 Vbeta and 13 Jbeta primers. Assay: immunoSEQ multiplex PCR; the TCRdb copy retains only in-frame clones and omits some. This sample yields 200,000 to 250,000 clones, of which 80% to 85% are seen a single time; about 3% belongs to the top ten. J is TRBJ1-2 and V is TRBV30; possibly TRBD1 for D (6 bases). Sequences were obtained from PBMCs. The receptor was derived from a middle-aged woman in good health and CMV-seronegative. The CDR3 is CAWKPGQLYGYTF. The CDR3, as DNA: TGTGCCTGGAAGCCAGGACAGCTTTATGGCTACACCTTC. The entire variable domain, with the rest obtained from reference TRBV30 and TRBJ1-2, is as follows: SQTIHQWPATLVQPVGSPLSLECTVEGTSNPNLYWYRQAAGRGLQLLFYSVGIGQISSEVPQNLSASRPQDRQFILSSKKLLLSDSGFYLCAWKPGQLYGYTFGSGTRLTVV.